This is a list of T cell receptor beta chains from one sample in a study of shared clonotypes between healthy human individuals. The protocol was immunoSEQ multiplex PCR, while the TCRdb copy is restricted to in-frame clones and leaves out a portion. The top ten hold approximately 1% of the sample, which has 1.5 million to 2.5 million clones, about 95% seen once. Sequenced input: naive CD8+ T cells sorted from blood. The receptors were sampled from a man aged 18 to 35 in good health. Each CDR3 is given with its conserved first and last residue. D genes are given only for firm matches. Size is stated for part of the rows, as once, few or many counts, or as a class when the clone is expanded.

J gene,V gene,D gene,clone size,CDR3 protein,CDR3 DNA
TRBJ2-3,TRBV7-9,TRBD1,NA,CASSSARGRPDTQYF,TGTGCCAGCAGCTCCGCCAGGGGGCGCCCAGATACGCAGTATTTT
TRBJ2-3,TRBV27,TRBD2,NA,CASSLYIPIAGVSTDTQYF,TGTGCCAGCAGTTTATATATCCCTATAGCGGGGGTAAGCACAGATACGCAGTATTTT
TRBJ2-4,TRBV5-6,NA,NA,CASSLAGLAKNIQYF,TGTGCCAGCAGCTTGGCGGGCCTAGCCAAAAACATTCAGTACTTC
TRBJ1-2,TRBV6-5,NA,NA,CASSYSEGTGYGYTF,TGTGCCAGCAGTTACTCGGAGGGAACCGGCTATGGCTACACCTTC
TRBJ2-7,TRBV9,TRBD2,NA,CASSVEDSGYEQYF,TGTGCCAGCAGCGTAGAGGATAGCGGGTACGAGCAGTACTTC
TRBJ2-1,TRBV9,NA,NA,CASSVGWGNGDEQFF,TGTGCCAGCAGCGTAGGTTGGGGGAATGGCGATGAGCAGTTCTTC
TRBJ2-4,TRBV6-1,NA,NA,CASSEFKGGLAKNIQYF,TGTGCCAGCAGTGAATTCAAAGGGGGTCTAGCCAAAAACATTCAGTACTTC
TRBJ2-7,TRBV6-5,NA,NA,CASSYFGKDNEQYF,TGTGCCAGCAGTTACTTCGGGAAGGACAACGAGCAGTACTTC
TRBJ2-1,TRBV7-9,TRBD2,NA,CASSLARGYNEQFF,TGTGCCAGCAGCTTAGCGCGGGGGTACAATGAGCAGTTCTTC
TRBJ2-1,TRBV5-4,NA,NA,CASSLTYDEQFF,TGTGCCAGCAGCTTAACTTACGATGAGCAGTTCTTC
TRBJ2-7,TRBV18,TRBD1,once,CASSPPPGQGGPYEQYF,TGTGCCAGCTCACCACCCCCCGGACAGGGAGGACCCTACGAGCAGTACTTC
TRBJ2-3,TRBV6-5,TRBD1,NA,CASRTGTGTDTQYF,TGTGCCAGCAGAACCGGGACAGGGACAGATACGCAGTATTTT
TRBJ2-4,TRBV4-3,TRBD1,NA,CASSQLTGVAKNIQYF,TGCGCCAGCAGCCAGTTGACAGGGGTAGCCAAAAACATTCAGTACTTC
TRBJ2-7,TRBV11-3,TRBD1,few,CASSFTGGYEQYF,TGTGCCAGCAGCTTTACAGGGGGCTACGAGCAGTACTTC
TRBJ2-1,TRBV10-2,NA,NA,CASSESHSYNEQFF,TGCGCCAGCAGTGAATCCCACTCCTACAATGAGCAGTTCTTC
TRBJ2-7,TRBV5-6,TRBD1,NA,CASRSGQGTYEQYF,TGTGCCAGCAGGTCCGGACAGGGGACCTACGAGCAGTACTTC
TRBJ1-2,TRBV6-5,NA,NA,CASSTDLGRGYTF,TGTGCCAGCAGTACGGACCTCGGACGTGGCTACACCTTC
TRBJ1-2,TRBV6-5,NA,NA,CASSYSNRVLDGYTF,TGTGCCAGCAGTTACTCTAACAGGGTATTAGACGGCTACACCTTC
TRBJ2-7,TRBV21-1,NA,NA,CARVKGTEAYEQYF,TGTGCCAGGGTTAAGGGGACAGAAGCCTACGAGCAGTACTTC
TRBJ2-2,TRBV6-6,NA,NA,CASSALSGELFF,TGTGCCAGCAGTGCCCTCTCCGGGGAGCTGTTTTTT
TRBJ1-4,TRBV13,TRBD1,NA,CASSLTGVNEKLFF,TGTGCCAGCAGCCTGACAGGGGTTAATGAAAAACTGTTTTTT
TRBJ1-5,TRBV2,NA,NA,CASSEALRQVDQPQHF,TGTGCCAGCAGTGAAGCGCTTCGACAGGTAGATCAGCCCCAGCATTTT
TRBJ2-2,TRBV5-4,NA,NA,CASSRGIGELFF,TGTGCCAGCAGCCGGGGTATCGGGGAGCTGTTTTTT
TRBJ2-7,TRBV5-6,TRBD2,NA,CASSETSGRFVYEQYF,TGTGCCAGCAGCGAGACTAGCGGGAGGTTCGTATACGAGCAGTACTTC
TRBJ2-5,TRBV7-6,NA,NA,CASRTAGSGQYF,TGTGCCAGCAGGACCGCGGGATCAGGGCAGTACTTC
TRBJ2-1,TRBV6-6,TRBD2,NA,CASSYSLAGGNEQFF,TGTGCCAGCAGTTACAGTCTAGCGGGAGGGAATGAGCAGTTCTTC
TRBJ1-2,TRBV5-6,TRBD1,NA,CASSFGTDRLNYGYTF,TGTGCCAGCAGCTTTGGGACAGATAGATTAAACTATGGCTACACCTTC
TRBJ2-7,TRBV5-1,NA,NA,CASSLSPDVAYEQYF,TGCGCCAGCAGCTTGAGTCCCGACGTAGCCTACGAGCAGTACTTC
TRBJ1-1,TRBV6-5,NA,NA,CASSYGGLNTEAFF,TGTGCCAGCAGTTACGGAGGGTTGAACACTGAAGCTTTCTTT
TRBJ1-2,TRBV6-5,NA,NA,CASSPSGPNYGYTF,TGTGCCAGCAGTCCCTCCGGGCCTAACTATGGCTACACCTTC
TRBJ1-2,TRBV6-5,TRBD1,NA,CASSYSVEGADGYTF,TGTGCCAGCAGTTACTCAGTAGAGGGGGCTGATGGCTACACCTTC
TRBJ2-7,TRBV5-6,NA,NA,CASTQTGSSSEQYF,TGTGCCAGCACTCAAACCGGGAGCTCGTCCGAGCAGTACTTC
TRBJ1-4,TRBV2,NA,once,CASSRTGPNEKLFF,TGTGCCAGCAGTCGGACGGGCCCGAATGAAAAACTGTTTTTT
TRBJ2-1,TRBV27,NA,NA,CASSLDYSSYNEQFF,TGTGCCAGCAGCCTAGACTACTCCTCCTACAATGAGCAGTTCTTC
TRBJ2-3,TRBV19,NA,once,CASSIETGWTDTQYF,TGTGCCAGTAGTATCGAGACGGGCTGGACAGATACGCAGTATTTT
TRBJ2-5,TRBV4-3,TRBD1,NA,CASSQVGQGAGETQYF,TGCGCCAGCAGCCAAGTAGGACAGGGGGCTGGAGAGACCCAGTACTTC
TRBJ1-2,TRBV27,NA,NA,CASSPRDRSYGYTF,TGTGCCAGCAGTCCACGCGACAGGAGCTATGGCTACACCTTC
TRBJ1-1,TRBV27,NA,NA,CASSLVGDTEAFF,TGTGCCAGCAGTTTAGTCGGTGACACTGAAGCTTTCTTT
TRBJ2-1,TRBV7-6,TRBD2,NA,CASSLAGAIDEQFF,TGTGCCAGCTCCCTAGCGGGAGCTATAGATGAGCAGTTCTTC
TRBJ2-4,TRBV4-3,NA,NA,CASSQDRTVPIQYF,TGCGCCAGCAGCCAAGATCGAACAGTCCCCATTCAGTACTTC
TRBJ2-2,TRBV25-1,TRBD1,NA,CASSELTGMGGELFF,TGTGCCAGCAGTGAATTGACAGGGATGGGCGGGGAGCTGTTTTTT
TRBJ1-1,TRBV2,NA,NA,CASPEGAPEAFF,TGTGCCAGCCCTGAAGGGGCCCCTGAAGCTTTCTTT
TRBJ2-5,TRBV7-9,NA,NA,CASMGELRALQETQYF,TGTGCCAGCATGGGGGAGTTGAGGGCCTTACAAGAGACCCAGTACTTC
TRBJ2-1,TRBV27,NA,NA,CASNPGHSYNEQFF,TGTGCCAGCAATCCGGGACACTCCTACAATGAGCAGTTCTTC
TRBJ1-1,TRBV9,NA,few,CASSTGISTEAFF,TGTGCCAGCTCTACAGGGATCAGCACTGAAGCTTTCTTT
TRBJ2-1,TRBV5-6,NA,NA,CASSLTLGSYNEQFF,TGTGCCAGCAGCTTGACCCTCGGCTCCTACAATGAGCAGTTCTTC
TRBJ1-1,TRBV5-6,NA,NA,CASSSGVNTEAFF,TGTGCCAGCAGCTCGGGGGTGAACACTGAAGCTTTCTTT
TRBJ2-3,TRBV4-1,NA,NA,CASSPVRVDTQYF,TGCGCCAGCAGCCCGGTCCGCGTGGATACGCAGTATTTT
TRBJ2-1,TRBV7-9,TRBD1,NA,CASSSSRDSQFF,TGTGCCAGCAGCTCCTCACGGGACAGCCAGTTCTTC
TRBJ2-1,TRBV6-5,TRBD2,NA,CASSLTSGRFYNEQFF,TGTGCCAGCAGTTTGACTAGCGGGCGGTTTTACAATGAGCAGTTCTTC
TRBJ1-1,TRBV9,NA,few,CASSVIDRPDEAFF,TGTGCCAGCAGCGTGATCGACAGGCCGGACGAAGCTTTCTTT
TRBJ2-7,TRBV16,NA,NA,CASSQRFHEQYF,TGTGCCAGCAGCCAAAGATTCCACGAGCAGTACTTC